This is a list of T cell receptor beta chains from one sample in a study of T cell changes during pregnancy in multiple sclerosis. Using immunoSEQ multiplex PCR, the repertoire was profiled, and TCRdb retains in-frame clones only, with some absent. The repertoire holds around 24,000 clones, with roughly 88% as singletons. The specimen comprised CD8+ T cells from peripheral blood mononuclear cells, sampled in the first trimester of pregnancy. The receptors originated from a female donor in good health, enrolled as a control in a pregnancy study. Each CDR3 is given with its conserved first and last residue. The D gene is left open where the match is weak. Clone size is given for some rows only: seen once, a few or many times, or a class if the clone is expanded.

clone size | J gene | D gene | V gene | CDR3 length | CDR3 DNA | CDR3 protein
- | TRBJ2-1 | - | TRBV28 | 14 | TGTGCCAGCAGGGGAACAGGGGGGGGGAATGAGCAGTTCTTC | CASRGTGGGNEQFF
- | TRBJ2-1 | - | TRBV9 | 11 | TGTGCCAGCAGCTCAGGCAATGAGCAGTTCTTC | CASSSGNEQFF
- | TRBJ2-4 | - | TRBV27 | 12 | TGTGCCAGCAGGTCCAGGGTAAACATTCAGTACTTC | CASRSRVNIQYF
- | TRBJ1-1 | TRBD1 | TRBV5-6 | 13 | TGTGCCAGCAGCTTTCAGGGGGGATCTGAAGCTTTCTTT | CASSFQGGSEAFF
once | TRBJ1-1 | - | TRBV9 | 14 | TGTGCCAGCAGCGTAGCGGGGAAGAACACTGAAGCTTTCTTT | CASSVAGKNTEAFF
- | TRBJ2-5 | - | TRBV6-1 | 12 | TGTGCCAGCAGTGATCTGCGAGAGACCCAGTACTTC | CASSDLRETQYF
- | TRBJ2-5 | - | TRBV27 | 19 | TGTGCCAGCAGTTTATACCCACCTATGGATTCCGCGGGGAGGGAGACCCAGTACTTC | CASSLYPPMDSAGRETQYF
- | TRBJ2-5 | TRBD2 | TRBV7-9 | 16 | TGTGCCAGCAGCCCCCCCCTAGCGGGGGAACAAGAGACCCAGTACTTC | CASSPPLAGEQETQYF
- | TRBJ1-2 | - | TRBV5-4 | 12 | TGTGCCAGCAGCTTTGGGGAGAATGGCTACACCTTC | CASSFGENGYTF
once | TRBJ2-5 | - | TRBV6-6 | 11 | TGTGCCAGCTTTGCGCAAGAGACCCAGTACTTC | CASFAQETQYF
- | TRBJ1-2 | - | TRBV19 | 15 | TGTGCCAGTAGTATAGCCCAGGGTGGGAACTATGGCTACACCTTC | CASSIAQGGNYGYTF
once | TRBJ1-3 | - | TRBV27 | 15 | TGTGCCAGCAGTTTATCCGCAGGGTCGGGAAACACCATATATTTT | CASSLSAGSGNTIYF
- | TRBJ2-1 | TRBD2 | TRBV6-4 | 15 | TGTGCCAGCAGTGCCACTGGCGGGGGGGCGAATGAGCAGTTCTTC | CASSATGGGANEQFF
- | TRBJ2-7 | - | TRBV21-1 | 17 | TGTGCCAGCAGCAAAATAAGGGATAACAGGGGGCGACTAGAGCAGTACTTC | CASSKIRDNRGRLEQYF
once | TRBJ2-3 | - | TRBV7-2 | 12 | TGTGCCAGCCGGGGGGCCACGGATACGCAGTATTTT | CASRGATDTQYF
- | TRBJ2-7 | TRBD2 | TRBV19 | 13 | TGTGCCAGTAGTCCTAGCGGGATGGGCGAGCAGTACTTC | CASSPSGMGEQYF
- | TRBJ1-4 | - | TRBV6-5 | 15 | TGTGCCAGCAGTCAGGGCCAGGCAGGCTGGGAAAAACTGTTTTTT | CASSQGQAGWEKLFF
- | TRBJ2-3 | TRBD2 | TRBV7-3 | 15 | TGTGCCAGCAGTTCTGTAGCGGGCGGCACAGATACGCAGTATTTT | CASSSVAGGTDTQYF
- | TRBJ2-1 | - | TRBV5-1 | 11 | TGCGCCAGCAGCTGGGGGCTTGAGCAGTTCTTC | CASSWGLEQFF
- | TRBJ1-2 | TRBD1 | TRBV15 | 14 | TGTGCCACCAGCAGGGACAGGGGATGGGTTGGCTACACCTTC | CATSRDRGWVGYTF
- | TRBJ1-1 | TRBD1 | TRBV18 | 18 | TGTGCCAGCTCACCACGGGACAGGGGGCCACGTTCCCGGGGTGAAGCTTTCTTT | CASSPRDRGPRSRGEAFF
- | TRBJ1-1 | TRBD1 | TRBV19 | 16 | TGTGCCAGTAGTGGCATAAGACAGGGACTGGGCACTGAAGCTTTCTTT | CASSGIRQGLGTEAFF
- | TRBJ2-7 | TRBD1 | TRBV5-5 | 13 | TGTGCCAGCAGCTTCCACAGGGGAGACGAGCAGTACTTC | CASSFHRGDEQYF
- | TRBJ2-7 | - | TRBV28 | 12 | TGTGCCAGCAGTTCGGTCCCCTACGAGCAGTACTTC | CASSSVPYEQYF
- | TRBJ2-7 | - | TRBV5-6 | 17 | TGTGCCAGCAGCGGCATCGGGACATCGACTCCCTTTTACGAGCAGTACTTC | CASSGIGTSTPFYEQYF
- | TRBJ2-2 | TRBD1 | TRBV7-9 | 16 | TGTGCCAGCAGCACTCCGGGACAGGCGAACACCGGGGAGCTGTTTTTT | CASSTPGQANTGELFF
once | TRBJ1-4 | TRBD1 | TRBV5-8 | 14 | TGTGCCAGCAGGATGACAGGGCCTAATGAAAAACTGTTTTTT | CASRMTGPNEKLFF
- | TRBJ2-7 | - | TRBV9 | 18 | TGTGCCAGCAGCCCCCGAGGAAGGCTCACCGCGTCTTCCTACGAGCAGTACTTC | CASSPRGRLTASSYEQYF
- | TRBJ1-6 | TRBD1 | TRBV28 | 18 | TGTGCCAGCAGTTCCACCGTCAGGGGGAGCTCCTATAATTCACCCCTCCACTTT | CASSSTVRGSSYNSPLHF
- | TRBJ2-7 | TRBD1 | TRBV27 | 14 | TGTGCCAGCAGTTTAGGGACAGGGCCCTACGAGCAGTACTTC | CASSLGTGPYEQYF
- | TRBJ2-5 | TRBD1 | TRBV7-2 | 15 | TGTGCCAGCAGCTCAGTGACAGGGCCCCCAGAGACCCAGTACTTC | CASSSVTGPPETQYF
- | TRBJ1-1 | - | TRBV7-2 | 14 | TGTGCCAGCAGGGGGGGGCCCCTGGGAACTGAAGCTTTCTTT | CASRGGPLGTEAFF
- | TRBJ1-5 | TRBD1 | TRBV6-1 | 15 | TGTGCCAGCAGTGTCAACAGGGGGCTGGATCAGCCCCAGCATTTT | CASSVNRGLDQPQHF
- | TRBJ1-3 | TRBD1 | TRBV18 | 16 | TGTGCCAGCTCACCACCCCGGGACAGCTCTGGAAACACCATATATTTT | CASSPPRDSSGNTIYF
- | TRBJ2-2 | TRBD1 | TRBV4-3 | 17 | TGCGCCAGCAGCCAAGACCGACAGGGGGCTTTAATAGGGGAGCTGTTTTTT | CASSQDRQGALIGELFF
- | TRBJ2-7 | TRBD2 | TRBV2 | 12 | TGTGCCAGCAGGGGGGGGAAAGACGAGCAGTACTTC | CASRGGKDEQYF
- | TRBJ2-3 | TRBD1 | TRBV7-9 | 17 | TGTGCCAGCAGCGATATACCGGGACAGGGTAGCACAGATACGCAGTATTTT | CASSDIPGQGSTDTQYF
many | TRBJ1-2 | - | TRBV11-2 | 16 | TGTGCCAGCAGCCCCACTTCGGGAAATGCCTACTATGGCTACACCTTC | CASSPTSGNAYYGYTF
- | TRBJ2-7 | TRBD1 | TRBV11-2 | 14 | TGTGCCAGCAGCCCCGGGACAGCCTCCTACGAGCAGTACTTC | CASSPGTASYEQYF
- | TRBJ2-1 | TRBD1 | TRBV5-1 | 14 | TGCGCCAGCAACCCGGGACAGGGTTCCAATGAGCAGTTCTTC | CASNPGQGSNEQFF
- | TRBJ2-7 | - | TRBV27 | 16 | TGTGCCAGCAGAGCCAGCAGTTTAGGGGCACCCTACGAGCAGTACTTC | CASRASSLGAPYEQYF
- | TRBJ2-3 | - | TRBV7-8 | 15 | TGTGCCAGCAGCTTAGTGGTAACTGGCACAGATACGCAGTATTTT | CASSLVVTGTDTQYF
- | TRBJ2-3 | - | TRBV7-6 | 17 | TGTGCCAGCAGCTTAATCTGGTGCCAGGGGTGTGGGGATACGCAGTATTTT | CASSLIWCQGCGDTQYF
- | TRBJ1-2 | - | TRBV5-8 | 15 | TGTGCCAGCAGCTTGGATGCGGGCACAATCTATGGCTACACCTTC | CASSLDAGTIYGYTF
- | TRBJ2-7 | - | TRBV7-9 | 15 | TGTGCCAGCAGCTTAGGGGACACGGCGCACTACGAGCAGTACTTC | CASSLGDTAHYEQYF
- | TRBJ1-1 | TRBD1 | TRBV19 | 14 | TGTGCCAGTAGTCCACAGGGGCTGCACACTGAAGCTTTCTTT | CASSPQGLHTEAFF
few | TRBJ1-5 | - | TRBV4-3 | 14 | TGCGCCAGCAGCCAAGATCGGAGCAATCAGCCCCAGCATTTT | CASSQDRSNQPQHF
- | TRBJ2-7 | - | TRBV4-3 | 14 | TGCGCCAGCAGCCAAGCGACGGAGGCCTACGAGCAGTACTTC | CASSQATEAYEQYF
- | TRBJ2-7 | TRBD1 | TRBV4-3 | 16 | TGCGCCAGCAGCCGTTCCGGGGGGACAGGGGGCGACGAGCAGTACTTC | CASSRSGGTGGDEQYF
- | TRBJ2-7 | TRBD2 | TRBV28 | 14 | TGTGCCAGCAGTAAGGGACGGGACTACTACGAGCAGTACTTC | CASSKGRDYYEQYF
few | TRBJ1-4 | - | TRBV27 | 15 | TGTGCCAGCAGTTTATGGGGGGGGCTTAATGAAAAACTGTTTTTT | CASSLWGGLNEKLFF
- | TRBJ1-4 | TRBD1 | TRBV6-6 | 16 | TGTGCCAGCAGTTTCACAAAGCAGGGGGCCTATGAAAAACTGTTTTTT | CASSFTKQGAYEKLFF
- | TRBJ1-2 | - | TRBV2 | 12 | TGTGCCAGCATCTCTCCCCACTATGGCTACACCTTC | CASISPHYGYTF
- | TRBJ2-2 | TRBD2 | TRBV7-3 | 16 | TGTACCAGCAGCTCGACTAGCGGGGAACGAGACGGGGAGCTGTTTTTT | CTSSSTSGERDGELFF
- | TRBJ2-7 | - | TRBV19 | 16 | TGTGCCAGTCGGGATCTGGGGGGGCAAAACCCCTACGAGCAGTACTTC | CASRDLGGQNPYEQYF